These T cell receptor beta chains were read from a single sample in a study of T cells in Graves' hyperthyroidism and ophthalmopathy. Each CDR3 protein gets one entry after TCRdb re-called the multiplex PCR reads with MiXCR. Of some 380,000 distinct CDR3 sequences listed, about 13% are singletons. The sequencing input was blood. All receptors come from a man aged 25-45 years with Graves' hyperthyroidism that later progressed to Graves' ophthalmopathy. Each CDR3 is given with its conserved first and last residue. Each record gives: clone size, D gene, V gene, J gene, CDR3 protein, CDR3 DNA. A D gene is named only where the DNA matches it firmly. Clone size is given for some rows only: seen once, a few or many times, or a class if the clone is expanded.

many,NA,TRBV6-1,TRBJ1-2,CASTEFYGYTF,TGTGCCAGCACAGAGTTCTATGGCTACACCTTC
NA,NA,TRBV30,TRBJ2-7,CAWSKGVEQYF,TGTGCCTGGAGTAAGGGGGTTGAGCAGTACTTC
NA,NA,TRBV19,TRBJ2-7,CASARDSSYEQYF,TGTGCCAGTGCCAGGGATTCCTCCTACGAGCAGTACTTC
NA,NA,TRBV25-1,TRBJ1-1,CASSELGQNTEAFF,TGTGCCAGCAGTGAATTGGGACAGAACACTGAAGCTTTCTTT
NA,TRBD1,TRBV19,TRBJ1-5,CATGTAFVNNQPQHF,TGTGCCACCGGGACAGCGTTCGTTAACAATCAGCCCCAGCATTTT
NA,NA,TRBV30,TRBJ1-4,CAWSEGGVNEKLFF,TGTGCCTGGAGTGAGGGGGGGGTAAATGAAAAACTGTTTTTT
few,NA,TRBV2,TRBJ1-3,CASSLTGLSGNTIYF,TGTGCCAGCAGCTTGACAGGTCTCTCTGGAAACACCATATATTTT
NA,TRBD1,TRBV5-1,TRBJ2-1,CASSLGRGLWNEQFF,TGCGCCAGCAGCTTGGGCAGGGGGTTGTGGAATGAGCAGTTCTTC
many,NA,TRBV2,TRBJ1-1,CASRRVPRTEAFF,TGTGCCAGCAGGCGGGTCCCACGCACTGAAGCTTTCTTT
NA,NA,TRBV14,TRBJ2-2,CASSPRRWDTGELFF,TGTGCCAGCAGCCCTCGGAGGTGGGACACCGGGGAGCTGTTTTTT
many,TRBD1,TRBV27,TRBJ1-3,CASSENQGVRNTIYF,TGTGCCAGCAGTGAGAATCAGGGGGTGCGAAACACCATATATTTT
many,TRBD2,TRBV7-8,TRBJ2-3,CASSPRLAGTDTQYF,TGTGCCAGCAGCCCAAGACTAGCGGGAACAGATACGCAGTATTTT
NA,TRBD1,TRBV5-1,TRBJ1-4,CASSPTGGHNERLFF,TGCGCCAGCAGCCCCACAGGGGGTCATAATGAAAGACTGTTTTTT
many,NA,TRBV12-3/TRBV12-4,TRBJ2-7,CASSLWGAEQYF,TGTGCCAGCAGTTTATGGGGTGCCGAGCAGTACTTC
NA,NA,TRBV6-1,TRBJ1-6,CASRDTNNSPLHF,TGTGCCAGCAGGGACACTAATAATTCACCCCTCCACTTT
many,TRBD1,TRBV12-3/TRBV12-4,TRBJ1-5,CASSFLQGNQPQHF,TGTGCCAGCAGTTTTTTACAGGGGAATCAGCCCCAGCATTTT
many,NA,TRBV5-1,TRBJ1-6,CASSLVSGDSPLHF,TGCGCCAGCAGCTTGGTATCAGGGGATTCACCCCTCCACTTT
many,TRBD1,TRBV12-5,TRBJ2-2,CASGLGQGAAGELFF,TGTGCTAGTGGTCTGGGACAGGGGGCGGCCGGGGAGCTGTTTTTT
many,TRBD1,TRBV28,TRBJ2-5,CASSPGQYQETQYF,TGTGCCAGCTCACCGGGACAGTATCAAGAGACCCAGTACTTC
few,TRBD2,TRBV28,TRBJ2-5,CASSFPRLAGGARIQETQYF,TGTGCCAGCAGTTTTCCTCGGTTAGCGGGGGGCGCCAGAATACAAGAGACCCAGTACTTC
few,NA,TRBV19,TRBJ1-1,CASTPFEVNTEAFF,TGTGCCAGTACCCCGTTTGAAGTTAACACTGAAGCTTTCTTT
few,TRBD2,TRBV7-9,TRBJ2-3,CARSGGPTDTQYF,TGTGCCAGATCGGGGGGTCCCACAGATACGCAGTATTTT
NA,NA,TRBV4-1,TRBJ1-3,CASSLSKLSGNTIYF,TGCGCCAGCAGCCTCTCGAAACTGTCCGGAAACACCATATATTTT
few,TRBD1,TRBV9,TRBJ1-3,CASSVMGQGNTIYF,TGTGCCAGCAGCGTGATGGGACAGGGAAACACCATATATTTT
many,NA,TRBV5-5,TRBJ1-1,CASSFRTENTEAFF,TGTGCCAGCAGCTTCAGGACGGAGAACACTGAAGCTTTCTTT
many,NA,TRBV20-1,TRBJ2-7,CSALTGSYEQYF,TGCAGTGCCTTGACGGGCTCCTACGAGCAGTACTTC
many,NA,TRBV7-2,TRBJ2-2,CASTASGGELFF,TGTGCCAGCACCGCGAGTGGCGGGGAGCTGTTTTTT
many,NA,TRBV13,TRBJ2-1,CASSLLGGARAYNEQFF,TGTGCCAGCAGCCTCCTTGGAGGCGCCAGGGCCTACAATGAGCAGTTCTTC
many,TRBD1,TRBV29-1,TRBJ2-7,CSAGTGTYEQYF,TGCAGCGCCGGGACAGGAACCTACGAGCAGTACTTC
many,NA,TRBV5-4,TRBJ2-1,CASSLGGLSSYNEQFF,TGTGCCAGCAGCTTGGGGGGGCTGAGCTCCTACAATGAGCAGTTCTTC
NA,TRBD2,TRBV11-2,TRBJ2-1,CASSDQTGLAGLFNEQFF,TGTGCCAGCAGCGACCAAACTGGACTAGCGGGCCTCTTCAATGAGCAGTTCTTC
few,TRBD2,TRBV7-2,TRBJ2-5,CASSLTGLTRKYQETQYF,TGTGCCAGCAGCTTAACGGGACTAACTAGGAAGTACCAAGAGACCCAGTACTTC
few,NA,TRBV19,TRBJ1-6,CASSADGSSYNSPLHF,TGTGCCAGTAGTGCGGACGGGAGCTCCTATAATTCACCCCTCCACTTT
many,TRBD1,TRBV10-3,TRBJ1-1,CAIGETGLKNTEAFF,TGTGCCATCGGTGAGACAGGGCTCAAAAACACTGAAGCTTTCTTT
NA,NA,TRBV20-1,TRBJ1-5,CSANGRGRNQPQHF,TGCAGTGCTAACGGCAGGGGACGCAATCAGCCCCAGCATTTT
many,TRBD1,TRBV7-2,TRBJ1-5,CASKTDRDPGQPQHF,TGTGCCAGCAAAACCGACAGGGACCCGGGTCAGCCCCAGCATTTT
NA,NA,TRBV6-1,TRBJ1-2,CASSPLTGLANYGYTF,TGTGCCAGCAGTCCGCTTACGGGCTTAGCTAACTATGGCTACACCTTC
many,NA,TRBV5-1,TRBJ1-4,CASSPAPPNEKLFF,TGCGCCAGCAGCCCCGCTCCGCCTAATGAAAAACTGTTTTTT
NA,NA,TRBV19,TRBJ2-2,CASSVTGNTGELFF,TGTGCCAGTAGTGTCACCGGGAACACCGGGGAGCTGTTTTTT
many,TRBD2,TRBV5-1,TRBJ2-1,CASSLSRGGAVNEQFF,TGCGCCAGCAGCCTGTCACGGGGGGGAGCGGTAAATGAGCAGTTCTTC
many,TRBD1,TRBV28,TRBJ1-1,CASRRQGEAFF,TGTGCCAGCCGTAGACAGGGTGAAGCTTTCTTT
many,NA,TRBV20-1,TRBJ2-3,CSAGGQLVTSTDTQYF,TGCAGTGCTGGAGGACAGCTCGTTACTAGCACAGATACGCAGTATTTT
many,NA,TRBV5-1,TRBJ2-3,CASRREWPTDTQYF,TGCGCCAGCAGACGGGAGTGGCCCACAGATACGCAGTATTTT
many,TRBD1,TRBV28,TRBJ2-6,CASSPINPGQVAGANVLTF,TGTGCCAGCAGCCCAATCAATCCGGGACAGGTGGCTGGGGCCAACGTCCTGACTTTC
many,NA,TRBV30,TRBJ1-5,CAWSKSKRWASNQPQHF,TGTGCCTGGAGTAAAAGTAAGAGGTGGGCAAGCAATCAGCCCCAGCATTTT
many,NA,TRBV2,TRBJ1-1,CASSALYGNTEAFF,TGTGCCAGCAGCGCCCTGTATGGGAACACTGAAGCTTTCTTT
many,TRBD1,TRBV10-3,TRBJ2-1,CASLPGQGALNSYNEQFF,TGTGCCAGCTTACCGGGACAGGGGGCTCTGAATTCCTACAATGAGCAGTTCTTC
many,NA,TRBV12-3/TRBV12-4,TRBJ1-4,CASSSQSGRNEKLFF,TGTGCCAGCAGTTCCCAATCGGGACGGAATGAAAAACTGTTTTTT